The T cell receptor (beta chain) under discussion was sequenced for a study of shared clonotypes between healthy human individuals. Regarding the study as a whole: Generation of non-shared clonotypes was less probable than generation of clonotypes shared by all four donors. What limited the represented genetic and exposure-history diversity was the small number of donors.

Sequencing was performed with immunoSEQ multiplex PCR; in TCRdb, only in-frame clones are kept and a portion is missing. The sample shows around 2.5 million clones, over 85% of them seen only once. None of the donors, who were healthy HIV-negative adults, had recently had acute infections or vaccinations. Comments on this clone: The antigen remains unidentified.

The germline CDR1 and CDR2 sequences are MNHNS and SASEGT. This CDR3 comprises 15 residues. The V end was cut by 4 bases, the J end by 2 bases, with 9 bases between. This clonotype was obtained from a man between 18 and 35 years old in good health. Some clones in this sample may be carry-over from other donors' samples. The sequencing input was naive CD4+ T cells from PBMCs. The subset: CD45RA+ positively selected. This chain joins TRBV6-1 and TRBJ2-6; weak D call: TRBD2 (5 bases). The CDR3 loop reads CASSVMRAGANVLTF. Written as DNA, the CDR3 is TGTGCCAGCAGTGTAATGAGGGCTGGGGCCAACGTCCTGACTTTC.